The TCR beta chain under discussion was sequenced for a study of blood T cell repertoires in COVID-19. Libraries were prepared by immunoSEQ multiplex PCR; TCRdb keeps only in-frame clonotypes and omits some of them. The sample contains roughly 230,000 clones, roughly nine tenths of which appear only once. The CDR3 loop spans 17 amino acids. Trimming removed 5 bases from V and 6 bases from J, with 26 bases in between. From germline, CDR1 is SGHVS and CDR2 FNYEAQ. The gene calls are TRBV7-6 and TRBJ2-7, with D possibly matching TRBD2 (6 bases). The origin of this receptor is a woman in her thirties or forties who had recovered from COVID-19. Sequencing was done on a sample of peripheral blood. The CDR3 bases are TGTGCCAGCAGCCTAGAGAGGGGAGGAGGTTTGGATTCCGAGCAGTACTTC. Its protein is CASSLERGGGLDSEQYF.